The rows below give T cell receptor beta chains drawn from one sample of a study of molecular identifiers for immune sequencing clone quantification. TCRdb fed the PCR reads into MiXCR, producing one record per CDR3 protein. The sample lists tens of thousands of distinct CDR3 sequences, 20% to 25% occurring once. The source material was naive CD8+ T cells from blood, with Jurkat cell RNA spiked in. The receptors were sampled from a human donor in good health. Some libraries in this study had Jurkat cell RNA spiked in. Both conserved end residues are part of each CDR3. The D gene is left open where the match is weak. Clone size is given for some rows only: seen once, a few or many times, or a class if the clone is expanded.

many TRBJ2-7 TRBD2 TRBV4-2 TGTGCCAGCAGCCAAGAATGGGGGGGCTCCTACGAGCAGTACTTC CASSQEWGGSYEQYF
many TRBJ2-5 NA TRBV14 TGTGCCAGCAGCCCCCCAGGGTGGGGGGCCAAAGAGACCCAGTACTTC CASSPPGWGAKETQYF
many TRBJ2-3 TRBD2 TRBV5-4 TGTGCCAGCAGCTGGGGCGTAGGCGGGGGAAATACGCAGTATTTT CASSWGVGGGNTQYF
many TRBJ2-6 NA TRBV6-5 TGTGCCAGCGCCGGAGAGGGCCCCCAGGGGGCCAACGTCCTGACTTTC CASAGEGPQGANVLTF
NA TRBJ2-1 NA TRBV12-3/TRBV12-4 TGTGCCAGCAGTTCGATAAGACTCAATGAGCAGTTCTTC CASSSIRLNEQFF
few TRBJ2-7 NA TRBV25-1 TGTGCCAGCAGTGGACTGACCTCCTACGAGCAGTACTTC CASSGLTSYEQYF
NA TRBJ2-7 NA TRBV20-1 TGCAGTGCTAGGAACCTCGAGCACTACGAGCAGTACTTC CSARNLEHYEQYF
few TRBJ2-7 TRBD2 TRBV28 TGTGCCAGCAGTTTACGGAGCGGGGGGTCCTACGAGCAGTACTTC CASSLRSGGSYEQYF
many TRBJ1-5 NA TRBV27 TGTGCCAGCAGCAGAATCCCCACCAATCAGCCCCAGCATTTT CASSRIPTNQPQHF
NA TRBJ2-2 TRBD2 TRBV3-1 TGTGCCAGCAGCCAGGTCTTGTGGGGGGACTACCCCGGGGAGCTGTTTTTT CASSQVLWGDYPGELFF
NA TRBJ1-1 NA TRBV30 TGTGCCTGGAGTGTAATTCGGGGTCACACTGAAGCTTTCTTT CAWSVIRGHTEAFF
NA TRBJ2-1 TRBD1 TRBV2 TGTGCCAGCCAACCCGCACCGGGACAGGGAAGGGAACCTGACAATGAGCAGTTCTTC CASQPAPGQGREPDNEQFF
NA TRBJ1-1 NA TRBV19 TGTGCCAGTAGTATATCCCCGGGACGGAACCTCATGGGCACTGAAGCTTTCTTT CASSISPGRNLMGTEAFF
NA TRBJ2-5 NA TRBV6-6 TGTGCCAGCAGCCTCCGGACGGACAAAGAGACCCAGTACTTC CASSLRTDKETQYF
many TRBJ2-5 NA TRBV7-9 TGTGCCAGCAGCTCGACAGGAGAAGAGACCCAGTACTTC CASSSTGEETQYF
NA TRBJ2-1 NA TRBV14 TGTGCCAGCAGCCAGGGATTCAATGAGCAGTTCTTC CASSQGFNEQFF
NA TRBJ2-2 NA TRBV19 TGTGCCAGTAGTATAGGGTCAGGTAACACCGGGGAGCTGTTTTTT CASSIGSGNTGELFF
few TRBJ2-3 NA TRBV12-3/TRBV12-4 TGTGCCAGCAGTGGACAGAGCACAGATACGCAGTATTTT CASSGQSTDTQYF
many TRBJ2-1 TRBD1 TRBV4-3 TGCGCCAGCAGCCAGGACAGGCGAATTCATGAGCAGTTCTTC CASSQDRRIHEQFF
few TRBJ2-7 NA TRBV4-1 TGCGCCAGCAGCCCTGGACAGCAATACGAGCAGTACTTC CASSPGQQYEQYF
NA TRBJ2-7 TRBD1 TRBV6-1 TGTGCCAGCAGTGAATGGGTACAGGGGGCTTACGGGCAGTACTTC CASSEWVQGAYGQYF
few TRBJ2-3 NA TRBV7-9 TGTGCCAGCAGCTTATCGTGGGGGGTAACAGATACGCAGTATTTT CASSLSWGVTDTQYF
many TRBJ2-1 NA TRBV7-9 TGTGCCAGCAGCTTAGGAGACCCCGAGGTATATGAGCAGTTCTTC CASSLGDPEVYEQFF
many TRBJ2-7 TRBD2 TRBV2 TGTGCCAGCAGAACAACTAGCGGGGGGGACTCCTACGAGCAGTACTTC CASRTTSGGDSYEQYF
NA TRBJ2-3 TRBD2 TRBV2 TGTGCCAGCAGTCCCGGGACTAGCGGGAACACAGATACGCAGTATTTT CASSPGTSGNTDTQYF
many TRBJ2-3 NA TRBV9 TGTGCCAGCAGCGCGACCGGGACAAGCACAGATACGCAGTATTTT CASSATGTSTDTQYF
many TRBJ2-7 NA TRBV7-9 TGTGCCAGCAGCTCCCCAGGGGGGTCCTACGAGCAGTACTTC CASSSPGGSYEQYF
few TRBJ2-5 TRBD2 TRBV27 TGTGCCAGCAGTGACGGGACTAGCGGGAGGTCGGGTGAGACCCAGTACTTC CASSDGTSGRSGETQYF
many TRBJ2-5 NA TRBV6-5 TGTGCCAGCAGTTACTCGCCGGCACCTCAGAAACAAGAGACCCAGTACTTC CASSYSPAPQKQETQYF
few TRBJ2-2 NA TRBV7-9 TGTGCCAGCAGCCATGACGCCGGGGAGCTGTTTTTT CASSHDAGELFF
few TRBJ1-1 TRBD1 TRBV7-9 TGTGCCAGCAGGTCCGGACAGGGAAACACTGAAGCTTTCTTT CASRSGQGNTEAFF
NA TRBJ2-7 TRBD2 TRBV10-3 TGTGCCATAAGCGGGAGCTCCTACGAGCAGTACTTC CAISGSSYEQYF
NA TRBJ2-7 NA TRBV20-1 TGCAGTGCTACTTTTAGTCAGGCCTACGAGCAGTACTTC CSATFSQAYEQYF
many TRBJ1-3 NA TRBV7-2 TGTGCCAGCAGCCCGCGGGGCACTGGAAACACCATATATTTT CASSPRGTGNTIYF
many TRBJ2-7 NA TRBV30 TGTGCCTGGAGCGCCGACAGCTACGAGCAGTACTTC CAWSADSYEQYF
few TRBJ2-2 NA TRBV27 TGTGCCAGCAGTTTGATAACCGGGGAGCTGTTTTTT CASSLITGELFF
NA TRBJ2-7 TRBD2 TRBV6-2/TRBV6-3 TGTGCCAGCACCCTAGCGGGAGGAGGGAAGTACGAGCAGTACTTC CASTLAGGGKYEQYF
many TRBJ2-3 NA TRBV6-2/TRBV6-3 TGTGCCAGCAGCTCCGGGACAATCAGCACAGATACGCAGTATTTT CASSSGTISTDTQYF
few TRBJ2-7 NA TRBV9 TGTGCCAGCAGCGGGGGACTGGGAGAGCAGTACTTC CASSGGLGEQYF
many TRBJ1-4 NA TRBV7-6 TGTGCCAGCAGCTTATATCCGGGTCGGGATGAAAAACTGTTTTTT CASSLYPGRDEKLFF
few TRBJ2-4 NA TRBV7-9 TGTGCCAGCAGCTTAGGGGCGGGGTGGGGCATTCAGTACTTC CASSLGAGWGIQYF
many TRBJ1-5 NA TRBV27 TGTGCCAGCAGTTTATCTGTCGGGGGCAGTCAGCCCCAGCATTTT CASSLSVGGSQPQHF
many TRBJ2-5 NA TRBV4-3 TGCGCCAGCAGCCAAAACCACGAAGAGACCCAGTACTTC CASSQNHEETQYF
many TRBJ2-7 TRBD2 TRBV4-3 TGCGCCAGCAGCCAACTAGCGGGGGGAGAGTACGAGCAGTACTTC CASSQLAGGEYEQYF
many TRBJ2-3 TRBD2 TRBV27 TGTGCCAGCACCTCGATTCTAGTAGCGGGAATAAGCACAGATACGCAGTATTTT CASTSILVAGISTDTQYF